The clone carrying this T cell receptor (beta chain) was seen just once. The germline gives CDR1 LNHNV, CDR2 YYDKDF (reference sequence). V was clipped by 0 bases and J by 5 bases; unmatched bases: 14. The CDR3 loop spans 18 amino acids. This entry is derived from a study of blood T cell repertoires in COVID-19. Overall study context: Samples taken during acute and convalescent COVID-19 were collected in the United States, Italy and Spain. The analysed material was cDNA or gDNA that came from T cells, B-cell-depleted T cells, or PBMCs.

Under the authors' procedure: Nucleated cell counts were estimated from reference gene primer amplification. Generated by immunoSEQ multiplex PCR, the TCRdb table keeps only in-frame clones and is missing some. The D gene and trimming were derived from the DNA, and the V and J assignments and clone size from that table. The table includes about 370,000 clones, around 87% detected once. The sample was peripheral blood. The clonotype comes from a man aged 18 to 29 with active or convalescent COVID-19. The chain couples TRBV15 to TRBJ2-5, with TRBD1 matching 8 bases. CDR3 sequence (DNA): TGTGCCACCAGCAGAGACCTTCCCTCAGGGGGCAATTTGGAGACCCAGTACTTC. Its translation is CATSRDLPSGGNLETQYF.